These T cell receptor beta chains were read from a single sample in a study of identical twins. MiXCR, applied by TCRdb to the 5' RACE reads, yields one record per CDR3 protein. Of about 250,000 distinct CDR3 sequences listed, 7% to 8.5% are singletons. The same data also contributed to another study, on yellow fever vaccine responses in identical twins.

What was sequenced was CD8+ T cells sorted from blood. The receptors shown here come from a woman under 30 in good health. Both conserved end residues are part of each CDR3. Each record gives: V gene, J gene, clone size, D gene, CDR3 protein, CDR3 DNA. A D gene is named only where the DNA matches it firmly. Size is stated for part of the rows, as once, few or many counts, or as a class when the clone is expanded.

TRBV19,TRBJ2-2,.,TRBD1,CASLKMTGRAGELFF,TGTGCCAGTTTAAAAATGACAGGGAGAGCCGGGGAGCTGTTTTTT
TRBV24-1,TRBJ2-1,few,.,CATSDFGEGISYNEQFF,TGTGCCACCAGTGATTTCGGTGAGGGGATCTCCTACAATGAGCAGTTCTTC
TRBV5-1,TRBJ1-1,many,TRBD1,CASSPGGQDVTEAFF,TGCGCCAGCAGCCCGGGGGGACAGGACGTCACTGAAGCTTTCTTT
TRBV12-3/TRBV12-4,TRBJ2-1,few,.,CASSPGRLSSYNEQFF,TGTGCCAGCAGCCCAGGTAGACTGAGCTCCTACAATGAGCAGTTCTTC
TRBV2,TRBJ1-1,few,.,CASSDPGQLNTEAFF,TGTGCCAGCAGTGACCCGGGACAACTGAACACTGAAGCTTTCTTT
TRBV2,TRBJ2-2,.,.,CASSEYAGELFF,TGTGCCAGCAGTGAATACGCCGGGGAGCTGTTTTTT
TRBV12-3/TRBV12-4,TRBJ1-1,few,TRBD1,CASSWTGLNTEAFF,TGTGCCAGCAGTTGGACAGGATTGAACACTGAAGCTTTCTTT
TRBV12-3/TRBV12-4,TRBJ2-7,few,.,CASSATGQRVGPYEQYF,TGTGCCAGCAGTGCGACAGGGCAGCGGGTCGGTCCCTACGAGCAGTACTTC
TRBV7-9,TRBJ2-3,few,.,CASSREKGGADTQYF,TGTGCCAGCAGCCGCGAGAAAGGAGGGGCAGATACGCAGTATTTT
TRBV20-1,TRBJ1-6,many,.,CSASGPGFHRLNGIDSPLHF,TGCAGTGCTAGCGGACCCGGATTTCACCGACTTAACGGTATCGATTCACCCCTCCACTTT
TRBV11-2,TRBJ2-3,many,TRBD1,CASSTGTITDTQYF,TGTGCCAGCTCGACAGGGACGATCACAGATACGCAGTATTTT
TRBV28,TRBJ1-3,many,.,CASSSPSDLAIYF,TGTGCCAGCAGTTCGCCGTCGGATTTGGCCATATATTTT
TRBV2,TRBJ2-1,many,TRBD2,CASRESGVYNEQFF,TGTGCCAGCAGGGAAAGCGGGGTCTACAATGAGCAGTTCTTC
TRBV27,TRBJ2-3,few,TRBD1,CASRTKLDRDSTDTQYF,TGTGCCAGCAGGACAAAACTGGACAGGGACAGCACAGATACGCAGTATTTT
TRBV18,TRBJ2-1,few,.,CASSSSSTSIGFNEQFF,TGTGCCAGCTCAAGCTCCTCAACTAGTATTGGATTCAATGAGCAGTTCTTC
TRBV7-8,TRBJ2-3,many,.,CASSPRTGTDTQYF,TGTGCCAGCAGCCCCCGGACAGGCACAGATACGCAGTATTTT
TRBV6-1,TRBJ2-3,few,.,CASSGDPASTDTQYF,TGTGCCAGCAGTGGGGACCCGGCTAGCACAGATACGCAGTATTTT
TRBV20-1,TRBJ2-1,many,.,CSASLGDEQFF,TGCAGTGCTAGTCTCGGCGATGAGCAGTTCTTC
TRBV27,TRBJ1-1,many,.,CASSFGVYTEAFF,TGTGCCAGCAGTTTTGGTGTTTACACTGAAGCTTTCTTT
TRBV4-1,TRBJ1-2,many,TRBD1,CASSQDHRGYDGYTF,TGCGCCAGCAGCCAAGATCACAGGGGTTACGATGGCTACACCTTC
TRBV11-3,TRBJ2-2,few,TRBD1,CASRQFPWDSTTGELFF,TGTGCCAGCAGGCAATTCCCCTGGGACAGTACCACCGGGGAGCTGTTTTTT
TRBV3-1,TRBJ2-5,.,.,CASSQDLIGLAVETQYF,TGTGCCAGCAGCCAAGACTTGATAGGGCTAGCTGTCGAGACCCAGTACTTC
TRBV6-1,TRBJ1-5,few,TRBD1,CASSPQGARDNQPQHF,TGTGCCAGCAGTCCACAGGGGGCGCGGGACAATCAGCCCCAGCATTTT
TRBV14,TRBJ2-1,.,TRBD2,CASSQGLAGGYYNEQFF,TGTGCCAGCAGCCAAGGACTAGCGGGAGGATACTACAATGAGCAGTTCTTC
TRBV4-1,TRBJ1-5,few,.,CASSQGAGDSNQPQHF,TGCGCCAGCAGCCAAGGGGCAGGAGATAGCAATCAGCCCCAGCATTTT
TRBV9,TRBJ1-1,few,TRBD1,CASSEDVRGTEAFF,TGTGCCAGCAGCGAAGACGTCAGGGGGACTGAAGCTTTCTTT
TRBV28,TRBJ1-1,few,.,CASSPSVGSTEAFF,TGTGCCAGCAGTCCCTCGGTTGGCAGCACTGAAGCTTTCTTT
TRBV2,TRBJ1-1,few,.,CASPVDQNTEAFF,TGTGCCAGCCCGGTCGACCAAAACACTGAAGCTTTCTTT
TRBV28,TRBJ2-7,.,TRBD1,CASSLRRDREGEQYF,TGTGCCAGCAGTTTAAGACGGGACAGGGAGGGCGAGCAGTACTTC
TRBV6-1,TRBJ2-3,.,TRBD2,CASGWTGTSGSDTQYF,TGTGCCAGCGGCTGGACAGGGACTAGCGGGAGTGATACGCAGTATTTT
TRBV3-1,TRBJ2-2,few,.,CASSQEGPNTGELFF,TGTGCCAGCAGCCAGGAGGGCCCGAACACCGGGGAGCTGTTTTTT
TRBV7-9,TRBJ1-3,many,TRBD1,CASSVPGQGADTIYF,TGTGCCAGCAGCGTACCGGGACAGGGGGCTGACACCATATATTTT
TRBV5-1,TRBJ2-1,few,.,CASSSNPVQFNEQFF,TGCGCCAGCAGCTCCAACCCGGTGCAGTTCAATGAGCAGTTCTTC
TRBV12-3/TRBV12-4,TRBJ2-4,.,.,CASQDGLKNIQYF,TGTGCCAGCCAAGACGGCCTAAAAAACATTCAGTACTTC
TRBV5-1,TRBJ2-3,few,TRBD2,CASSPLGNPGLAGPTDTQYF,TGCGCCAGCAGCCCACTGGGGAATCCCGGACTAGCGGGGCCGACAGATACGCAGTATTTT
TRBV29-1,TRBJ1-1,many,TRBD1,CSVEGGQGGTEAFF,TGCAGCGTTGAAGGAGGACAGGGAGGTACTGAAGCTTTCTTT
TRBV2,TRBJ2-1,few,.,CASSQVSRDEQFF,TGTGCCAGCAGTCAAGTCAGTAGGGATGAGCAGTTCTTC
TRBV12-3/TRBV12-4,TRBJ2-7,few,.,CASSRDPPYEQYF,TGTGCCAGCAGCCGGGACCCGCCCTACGAGCAGTACTTC
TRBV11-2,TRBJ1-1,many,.,CASGPHVNTEAFF,TGTGCCAGCGGCCCACATGTGAACACTGAAGCTTTCTTT
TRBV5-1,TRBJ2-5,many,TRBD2,CASSFPSGSAEETQYF,TGCGCCAGCAGCTTCCCTAGCGGGAGTGCGGAAGAGACCCAGTACTTC
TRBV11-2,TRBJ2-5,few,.,CASSSEYGEETQYF,TGTGCCAGCAGCTCCGAATATGGGGAAGAGACCCAGTACTTC
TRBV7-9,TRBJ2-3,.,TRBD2,CASNLAGGSPDTQYF,TGTGCCAGCAACTTAGCGGGGGGATCCCCAGATACGCAGTATTTT
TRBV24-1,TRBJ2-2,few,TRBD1,CATSDTTGDSWTGELFF,TGTGCCACCAGTGACACCACCGGGGACAGTTGGACCGGGGAGCTGTTTTTT
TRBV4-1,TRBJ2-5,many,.,CASSQVAQETQYF,TGCGCCAGCAGCCAAGTGGCTCAAGAGACCCAGTACTTC
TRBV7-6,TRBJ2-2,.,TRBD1,CASRVGTDTGELFF,TGTGCCAGCAGGGTCGGGACAGACACCGGGGAGCTGTTTTTT
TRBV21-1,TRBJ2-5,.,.,CASILPSQQGAQETQYF,TGTGCCAGCATCCTCCCCTCCCAGCAGGGGGCCCAAGAGACCCAGTACTTC
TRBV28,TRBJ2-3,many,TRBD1,CASSLTGGDTQYF,TGTGCCAGCAGTTTAACAGGGGGAGATACGCAGTATTTT
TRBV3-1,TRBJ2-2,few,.,CASSQDLPTGELFF,TGTGCCAGCAGCCAAGATCTCCCGACCGGGGAGCTGTTTTTT
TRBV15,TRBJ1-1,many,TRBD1,CATSGGTAEAFF,TGTGCCACCAGCGGAGGGACAGCCGAAGCTTTCTTT